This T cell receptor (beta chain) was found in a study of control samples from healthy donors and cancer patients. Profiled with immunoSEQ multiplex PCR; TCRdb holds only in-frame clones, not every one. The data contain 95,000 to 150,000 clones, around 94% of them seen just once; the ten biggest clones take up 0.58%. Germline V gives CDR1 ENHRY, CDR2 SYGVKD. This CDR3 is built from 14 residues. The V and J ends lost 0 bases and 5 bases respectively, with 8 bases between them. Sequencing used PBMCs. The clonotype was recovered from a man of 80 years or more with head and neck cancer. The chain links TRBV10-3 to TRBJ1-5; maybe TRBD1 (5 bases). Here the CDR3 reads CAISESQEYQPQHF. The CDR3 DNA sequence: TGTGCCATCAGTGAGTCACAGGAGTATCAGCCCCAGCATTTT.